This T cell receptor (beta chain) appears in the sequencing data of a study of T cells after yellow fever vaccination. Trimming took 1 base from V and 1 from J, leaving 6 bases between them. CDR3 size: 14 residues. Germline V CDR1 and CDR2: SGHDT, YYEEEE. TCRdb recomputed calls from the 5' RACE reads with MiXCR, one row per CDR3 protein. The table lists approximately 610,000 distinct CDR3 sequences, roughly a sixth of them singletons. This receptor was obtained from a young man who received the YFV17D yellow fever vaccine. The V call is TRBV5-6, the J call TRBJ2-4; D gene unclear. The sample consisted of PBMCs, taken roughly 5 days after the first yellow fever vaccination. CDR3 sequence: CASSLFQAKNIQYF. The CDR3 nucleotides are TGTGCCAGCAGCTTGTTTCAGGCCAAAAACATTCAGTACTTC. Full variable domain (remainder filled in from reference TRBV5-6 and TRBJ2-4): DAGVTQSPTHLIKTRGQQVTLRCSPKSGHDTVSWYQQALGQGPQFIFQYYEEEERQRGNFPDRFSGHQFPNYSSELNVNALLLGDSALYLCASSLFQAKNIQYFGAGTRLSVL.